Listed below are T cell receptor beta chains from one sample, sequenced in a study of blood T cell repertoires in COVID-19. Here immunoSEQ multiplex PCR was the method, and the copy in TCRdb shows in-frame clones only, minus some. The table lists about 200,000 clones, 85% of them singletons. Sample: PBMCs or T cells enriched from blood (not recorded which). These receptors originate from a man in his forties who had recovered from COVID-19. Each CDR3 is given with its conserved first and last residue. The order of the fields is clone size, J gene, D gene, V gene, CDR3 protein, CDR3 DNA. The D gene is left open where the match is weak. Only some rows state a clone size, as once, few, many or a class for expanded clones.

abundance: -; j_gene: TRBJ2-7; d_gene: -; v_gene: TRBV27; CDR3aa: CASKAVVDYEQYF; CDR3nt: TGTGCCAGCAAGGCGGTGGTCGACTACGAGCAGTACTTC
abundance: -; j_gene: TRBJ2-2; d_gene: TRBD2; v_gene: TRBV2; CDR3aa: CASLTDRTSGRGVGELFF; CDR3nt: TGTGCCAGCCTAACTGACCGGACTAGCGGGAGAGGGGTCGGGGAGCTGTTTTTT
abundance: -; j_gene: TRBJ2-2; d_gene: TRBD1; v_gene: TRBV18; CDR3aa: CASSPRTGSTGELFF; CDR3nt: TGTGCCAGCTCACCAAGGACAGGGAGCACCGGGGAGCTGTTTTTT
abundance: -; j_gene: TRBJ2-7; d_gene: -; v_gene: TRBV2; CDR3aa: CASSEGMGAEQYF; CDR3nt: TGTGCCAGCAGTGAAGGGATGGGGGCGGAGCAGTACTTC
abundance: -; j_gene: TRBJ2-4; d_gene: TRBD1; v_gene: TRBV7-2; CDR3aa: CASSLAGGTGVNIQYF; CDR3nt: TGTGCCAGCAGCCTCGCCGGGGGGACAGGGGTTAACATTCAGTACTTC
abundance: medium-sized; j_gene: TRBJ2-1; d_gene: TRBD2; v_gene: TRBV3-1/TRBV3-2; CDR3aa: CASSHPASGRTHEQFF; CDR3nt: TGTGCCAGCAGCCATCCCGCTAGCGGGAGAACTCATGAGCAGTTCTTC
abundance: few; j_gene: TRBJ1-1; d_gene: -; v_gene: TRBV7-9; CDR3aa: CASSLRPNPQGNTEAFF; CDR3nt: TGTGCCAGCAGCTTACGACCCAACCCGCAGGGGAACACTGAAGCTTTCTTT
abundance: -; j_gene: TRBJ2-7; d_gene: TRBD1; v_gene: TRBV2; CDR3aa: CASSSGQESSEQYF; CDR3nt: TGTGCCAGCAGTTCAGGACAGGAAAGCAGCGAGCAGTACTTC
abundance: -; j_gene: TRBJ2-3; d_gene: TRBD2; v_gene: TRBV6-5; CDR3aa: CASSQPGLAVQEYF; CDR3nt: TGTGCCAGCAGTCAACCGGGACTAGCGGTACAGGAGTATTTT
abundance: -; j_gene: TRBJ2-1; d_gene: TRBD2; v_gene: TRBV19; CDR3aa: CASTPTSGGHNEQFF; CDR3nt: TGTGCCAGTACCCCGACTAGCGGGGGACACAATGAGCAGTTCTTC
abundance: -; j_gene: TRBJ2-6; d_gene: -; v_gene: TRBV19; CDR3aa: CASSLGGGGSGANVLTF; CDR3nt: TGTGCCAGTAGTCTCGGAGGGGGCGGCTCTGGGGCCAACGTCCTGACTTTC
abundance: -; j_gene: TRBJ2-3; d_gene: -; v_gene: TRBV4-1; CDR3aa: CASSQGPSTDTQYF; CDR3nt: TGCGCCAGCAGCCAAGGGCCGAGCACAGATACGCAGTATTTT
abundance: few; j_gene: TRBJ1-2; d_gene: -; v_gene: TRBV12-3/TRBV12-4; CDR3aa: CASTTGSYGYTF; CDR3nt: TGTGCCAGCACTACAGGATCCTATGGCTACACCTTC
abundance: -; j_gene: TRBJ2-2; d_gene: TRBD1; v_gene: TRBV5-5; CDR3aa: CASSLAGTGGWAGELFF; CDR3nt: TGTGCCAGCAGCTTGGCCGGGACAGGGGGTTGGGCCGGGGAGCTGTTTTTT
abundance: once; j_gene: TRBJ1-2; d_gene: TRBD1; v_gene: TRBV18; CDR3aa: CASSPLTGDGYTF; CDR3nt: TGTGCCAGCTCACCCTTGACAGGGGATGGCTACACCTTC
abundance: -; j_gene: TRBJ2-3; d_gene: -; v_gene: TRBV7-2; CDR3aa: CASSFRGPSTDTQYF; CDR3nt: TGTGCCAGCAGCTTCCGCGGCCCTAGCACAGATACGCAGTATTTT
abundance: once; j_gene: TRBJ2-5; d_gene: -; v_gene: TRBV27; CDR3aa: CASSLGGLGTETQYF; CDR3nt: TGTGCCAGCAGCCTGGGGGGATTGGGTACGGAGACCCAGTACTTC
abundance: -; j_gene: TRBJ2-7; d_gene: -; v_gene: TRBV28; CDR3aa: CASSRRAYEQYF; CDR3nt: TGTGCCAGCAGTAGGAGAGCCTACGAGCAGTACTTC
abundance: -; j_gene: TRBJ2-1; d_gene: TRBD1; v_gene: TRBV18; CDR3aa: CASSRNTGGSYNEQFF; CDR3nt: TGTGCCAGCTCCCGTAATACAGGGGGTTCCTACAATGAGCAGTTCTTC
abundance: -; j_gene: TRBJ2-7; d_gene: -; v_gene: TRBV3-1/TRBV3-2; CDR3aa: CASSQEGSGRYEQYF; CDR3nt: TGTGCCAGCAGCCAAGAAGGATCAGGGCGTTACGAGCAGTACTTC
abundance: -; j_gene: TRBJ1-4; d_gene: -; v_gene: TRBV29-1; CDR3aa: CSVAGTTNEKLFF; CDR3nt: TGCAGCGTTGCAGGGACAACTAATGAAAAACTGTTTTTT
abundance: -; j_gene: TRBJ2-1; d_gene: TRBD2; v_gene: TRBV6-5; CDR3aa: CASSPSTSGRAGQFF; CDR3nt: TGTGCCAGCAGCCCCTCGACTAGCGGGAGGGCCGGGCAGTTCTTC
abundance: -; j_gene: TRBJ2-3; d_gene: -; v_gene: TRBV5-1; CDR3aa: CASSFLPGGGTDTQYF; CDR3nt: TGCGCCAGCAGCTTTTTGCCCGGAGGCGGCACAGATACGCAGTATTTT
abundance: -; j_gene: TRBJ2-4; d_gene: -; v_gene: TRBV11-2; CDR3aa: CASSLDRLAAKNIQYF; CDR3nt: TGTGCCAGCAGCTTAGATCGGCTAGCTGCCAAAAACATTCAGTACTTC
abundance: -; j_gene: TRBJ2-5; d_gene: -; v_gene: TRBV7-2; CDR3aa: CASSQLSGYQETQYF; CDR3nt: TGTGCCAGCAGCCAACTTAGCGGTTACCAAGAGACCCAGTACTTC
abundance: -; j_gene: TRBJ2-7; d_gene: TRBD2; v_gene: TRBV4-3; CDR3aa: CASSQMTSGPYEQYF; CDR3nt: TGCGCCAGCAGCCAAATGACTAGCGGGCCTTACGAGCAGTACTTC
abundance: -; j_gene: TRBJ2-2; d_gene: TRBD2; v_gene: TRBV5-5; CDR3aa: CASGTTPDGELFF; CDR3nt: TGTGCCAGCGGGACTACCCCCGACGGGGAGCTGTTTTTT